The next 15 T cell receptor beta chains were all read from a single sample in a study of somatic mutations in cytotoxic T cells in rheumatoid arthritis. Sequencing used immunoSEQ multiplex PCR; TCRdb keeps in-frame clones, though not all of them. The table shows approximately 25,000 clones, with 70% to 85% occurring only once. Material for sequencing was CD8+ T cells sorted from blood. The source of these receptors is a woman younger than 35 in good health.

This rearrangement joins TRBV28 to TRBJ2-7; unclear D gene. There are 15 residues in the CDR3. Germline V gives CDR1 MDHEN, CDR2 SYDVKM. Trimming shortened V by 3 bases and J by 2 bases, and 14 bases separated the two germline ends. CDR3 protein: CASSLRSPQPYEQYF. CDR3 nucleotide sequence: TGTGCCAGCAGTTTGAGGTCCCCCCAACCCTACGAGCAGTACTTC.

The chain employs TRBV7-8 and TRBJ2-1; no reliable D call. Deletions cut 1 base from V and 2 bases from J, with 9 bases between. CDR1 and CDR2 (germline): SGHVS, FQNEAQ. The CDR3 length is 15 residues. The chain's CDR3 is CASSLEALTYNEQFF. CDR3 DNA: TGTGCCAGCAGCTTAGAAGCGTTGACCTACAATGAGCAGTTCTTC. Full variable domain (remainder filled in from reference TRBV7-8 and TRBJ2-1): GAGVSQSPRYKVAKRGQDVALRCDPISGHVSLFWYQQALGQGPEFLTYFQNEAQLDKSGLPSDRFFAERPEGSVSTLKIQRTQQEDSAVYLCASSLEALTYNEQFFGPGTRLTVL.

This clone was observed once. V is TRBV7-9 and J is TRBJ2-1; weak D call: TRBD2 (6 bases). CDR3 length: 13 residues. Germline V lookup: CDR1 SEHNR, CDR2 FQNEAQ (reference sequence). V lost 3 bases and J 8 bases, leaving 11 bases between the germline ends. The CDR3 coding sequence is TGTGCCAGCAGCTTCCGGCGGGAAGATGAGCAGTTCTTC. Amino acid sequence: CASSFRREDEQFF.

The rearrangement joins TRBV27 to TRBJ2-3, with D tentatively TRBD2 (6 bases). The CDR3 is 15 residues long. The germline V gene encodes CDR1 MNHEY and CDR2 SMNVEV (reference sequence). V dropped 2 bases and J dropped 6 bases, with 15 bases sitting between them. CDR3 in amino acids: CASSLTVAAEDTQYF. CDR3 in DNA: TGTGCCAGCAGTTTAACGGTAGCGGCCGAGGATACGCAGTATTTT.

CDR3 amino acids: CASSLRPLDTEAFF. CDR3 nucleotides: TGTGCCAGCAGCTTAAGACCATTGGACACTGAAGCTTTCTTT. The chain recombines TRBV7-8 with TRBJ1-1; D uncertain. V was shortened by 2 bases and J by 3 bases, with 10 bases between the two germline ends. Germline-derived CDR1 and CDR2 are SGHVS and FQNEAQ. This CDR3 contains 14 residues.

This clone was seen a few times. The chain links TRBV7-9 to TRBJ1-3, with no clear D. The CDR3 has 12 amino acids. Germline CDR1 and CDR2: SEHNR and FQNEAQ (reference sequence). Trimming left V 3 bases short and J 7 bases short, with 7 bases between. CDR3: CASSLNWNTIYF. As DNA, the CDR3 is TGTGCCAGCAGCTTGAATTGGAACACCATATATTTT.

This clone was observed a few times. The chain is built from TRBV5-4 and TRBJ2-1, with 9 positions matching TRBD1. The germline V gene encodes CDR1 SGHNT and CDR2 YYREEE (reference sequence). With 7 bases clipped from V and 14 bases from J, the junction kept 10 bases outside the gene matches. The CDR3 consists of 12 residues. The CDR3 loop is CASRTPDRGEFF. CDR3 in DNA: TGTGCCAGCCGCACCCCGGACAGGGGAGAGTTCTTC.

This clone was seen once. The chain's CDR3 is CASTAATSNYGYTF. Written as DNA, the CDR3 is TGTGCCAGCACTGCGGCGACTTCTAACTATGGCTACACCTTC. V gene TRBV2 combines with J gene TRBJ1-2; D is undetermined. The CDR3 consists of 14 residues. Germline V lookup: CDR1 SNHLY, CDR2 FYNNEI. The V end was cut by 7 bases, the J end by 0 bases, with 12 bases between.

The gene calls are TRBV4-1 and TRBJ1-2; 7 nucleotides line up with TRBD1. This CDR3 has 14 residues. Germline loops: CDR1 MGHRA, CDR2 YSYEKL. With V trimmed by 1 base and J by 4 bases, 3 bases remained unmatched. Here the CDR3 DNA reads TGCGCCAGCAGCCAAGCTCAGGGGGTCTATGGCTACACCTTC. Its translation is CASSQAQGVYGYTF.

V and J are TRBV5-1 and TRBJ1-4, with a tentative D call TRBD1 (6 bases). Trimming stripped 0 bases from V and 8 bases from J, with 11 bases between. CDR1 is SGHRS and CDR2 is YFSETQ in the germline V gene. CDR3 length equals 14 residues. Here the CDR3 DNA reads TGCGCCAGCAGCTTGGTAGGGGGGGAAGAAAAACTGTTTTTT. The encoded protein is CASSLVGGEEKLFF.

The rearrangement links TRBV30 to TRBJ1-1, with D unresolved. Trimming cost V 2 bases and J 6 bases, with 16 bases left between them. The CDR3 is 14 residues long. CDR1 GTSNPN and CDR2 SVGIG come from the germline V gene (reference sequence). CDR3: CAWSIHTTISEAFF. CDR3 coding DNA: TGTGCCTGGAGTATCCACACGACGATCTCTGAAGCTTTCTTT.

V usage is TRBV11-1 and J usage is TRBJ2-2; possible D gene TRBD2, 5 bases. The V gene lost 5 bases and the J gene lost 1 base, with 11 bases spanning the gap. This CDR3 is 15 amino acids long. The V gene's germline CDR1 is SGHAT and CDR2 FQDESV (reference sequence). The CDR3 coding sequence is TGTGCCAGCAGCCCCGTAGGAGGGAACACCGGGGAGCTGTTTTTT. Amino acids: CASSPVGGNTGELFF.

The chain carries TRBV27 and TRBJ2-6, with D uncertain. Germline V gene sequence: CDR1 MNHEY, CDR2 SMNVEV (reference sequence). V lost 5 bases and J 0 bases, leaving 23 bases between the germline ends. This CDR3 comprises 20 residues. The CDR3 nucleotides read TGTGCCAGCAGTACCCGGCCCCCGGGCCAAGGGTCCTCTGGGGCCAACGTCCTGACTTTC. Its translation is CASSTRPPGQGSSGANVLTF. Looking up the rest from reference TRBV27 and TRBJ2-6 gives the full variable domain: EAQVTQNPRYLITVTGKKLTVTCSQNMNHEYMSWYRQDPGLGLRQIYYSMNVEVTDKGDVPEGYKVSRKEKRNFPLILESPSPNQTSLYFCASSTRPPGQGSSGANVLTFGAGSRLTVL.

The DNA for the CDR3 is TGTGCCAGCAGCTTGGCGGCAGAGATCTACGAGCAGTACTTC. This sequence encodes CASSLAAEIYEQYF. This rearrangement joins TRBV5-4 to TRBJ2-7; D is uncertain. Trimming took off 0 bases at V and 3 bases at J, with 10 bases between the two ends. The CDR3 runs 14 residues. Per the germline V gene, CDR1 is SGHNT and CDR2 is YYREEE (reference sequence). Based on the CDR3 plus reference TRBV5-4 and TRBJ2-7, the full variable domain is ETGVTQSPTHLIKTRGQQVTLRCSSQSGHNTVSWYQQALGQGPQFIFQYYREEENGRGNFPPRFSGLQFPNYSSELNVNALELDDSALYLCASSLAAEIYEQYFGPGTRLTVT.

The chain carries TRBV27 and TRBJ1-1; D is perhaps TRBD1 (6 bases). CDR1 MNHEY and CDR2 SMNVEV come from the germline V gene (reference sequence). This CDR3 has 14 residues. Trimming shortened V by 5 bases and J by 1 base, and 11 bases separated the two germline ends. CDR3 residues: CASSPQGPNTEAFF. CDR3 in DNA: TGTGCCAGCAGTCCACAGGGCCCGAACACTGAAGCTTTCTTT.